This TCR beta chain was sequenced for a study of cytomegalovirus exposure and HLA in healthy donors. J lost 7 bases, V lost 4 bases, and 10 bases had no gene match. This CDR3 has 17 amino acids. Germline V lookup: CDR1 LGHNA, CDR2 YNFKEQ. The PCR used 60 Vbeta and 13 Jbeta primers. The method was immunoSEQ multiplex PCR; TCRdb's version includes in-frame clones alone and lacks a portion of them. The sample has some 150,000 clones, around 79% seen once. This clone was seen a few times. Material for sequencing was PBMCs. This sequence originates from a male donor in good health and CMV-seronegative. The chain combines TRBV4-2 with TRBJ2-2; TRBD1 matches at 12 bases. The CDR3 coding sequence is TGTGCCAGCAGCCGTTCGGGACAGGGGGCGCGAAACGGGGAGCTGTTTTTT. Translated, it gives CASSRSGQGARNGELFF.